The T cell receptor (beta chain) under discussion was sequenced for a study of CD8+CD57+ T cells in acquired aplastic anemia. Study-wide background: The DNA of sorted CD4+ and CD8+ cells averaged approximately 3.2 ug.

CDR1 MGHDK and CDR2 SYGVNS come from the germline V gene. This CDR3 region has 14 residues. V was cut by 2 bases and J by 8 bases, with 12 bases left in between. Genomic DNA provided the template from which TCR beta VDJ and CDR3 profiles were obtained. MiXCR, run by TCRdb on the reads, gives a single entry per CDR3 protein. The repertoire holds 450,000 to 550,000 distinct CDR3 sequences, around a third seen once, with nearly 0.85% in the top ten. Patients included in sequencing had previously demonstrated CD8+CD57+ cell expansion by flow cytometry. The blood sampling took place in patients who had so far received no therapy.

The chain joins TRBV25-1 to TRBJ1-4, with unresolved D. The clonotype was recovered from a human donor with aplastic anemia. The source material was sorted CD4+, CD8+, or CD8+CD57+ T cells (not recorded which) from PBMCs. CDR3 residues: CASSEGQVGEKLFF. The CDR3 DNA reads TGTGCCAGCAGTGAAGGCCAGGTCGGGGAAAAACTGTTTTTT.